Below, one T cell receptor (beta chain) is given with its context. Its specificity is not known. Time point meaning: cycle 4 day 1 (C4D1), after around six weeks of nivolumab. Relapse after autologous stem cell transplantation occurred in every patient, and brentuximab vedotin exposure varied. The data stem from a study of PD-1 blockade in classical Hodgkin lymphoma. Study in general: Administration of nivolumab to patients was at 3 mg/kg intravenously every 2 weeks. Whole-study results and caveats: Patients with an early start, nivolumab under 1 year after ASCT, were excluded. In CD4+ cells, TCR diversity went up significantly by C4D1, but in CD8+ cells it did not. Newly diagnosed and completely responding patients shared comparable baseline diversity.

TCRdb's table, derived via immunoSEQ multiplex PCR, lists solely in-frame clones and lacks some. The sample has 90,000 to 110,000 clones, roughly nine tenths seen once. V shed 1 base, J shed 2 bases, and the junction held 2 bases outside the gene matches. From germline, CDR1 is MNHEY and CDR2 SVGAGI. The CDR3 covers 15 residues. The V gene is TRBV6-5, the J gene TRBJ1-5; TRBD1 aligns across 7 bases. Sample: peripheral blood mononuclear cells (PBMCs), taken before the fourth cycle of nivolumab. This TCR was recovered from a human donor with classical Hodgkin lymphoma. The CDR3 sequence: CASSYFGQGNQPQHF. CDR3 DNA: TGTGCCAGCAGTTACTTCGGACAGGGCAATCAGCCCCAGCATTTT.